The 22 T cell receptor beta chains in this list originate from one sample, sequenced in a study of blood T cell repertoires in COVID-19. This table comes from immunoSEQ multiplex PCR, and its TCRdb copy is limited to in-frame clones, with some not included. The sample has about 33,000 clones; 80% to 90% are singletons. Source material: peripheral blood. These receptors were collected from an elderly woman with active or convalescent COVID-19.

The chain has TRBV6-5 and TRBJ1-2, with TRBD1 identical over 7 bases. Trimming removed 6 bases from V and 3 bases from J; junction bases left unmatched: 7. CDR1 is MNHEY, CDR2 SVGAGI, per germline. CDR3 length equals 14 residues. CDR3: CASRPQGYDYGYTF. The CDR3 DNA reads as TGTGCCAGCAGACCACAGGGGTATGACTATGGCTACACCTTC.

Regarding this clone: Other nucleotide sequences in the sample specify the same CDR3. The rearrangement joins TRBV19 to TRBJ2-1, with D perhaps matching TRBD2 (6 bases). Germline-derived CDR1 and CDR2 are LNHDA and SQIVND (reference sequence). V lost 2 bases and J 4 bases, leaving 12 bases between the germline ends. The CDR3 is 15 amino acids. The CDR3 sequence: CASSIRGGTYNEQFF. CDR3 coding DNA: TGTGCCAGTAGTATAAGGGGTGGGACTTACAATGAGCAGTTCTTC. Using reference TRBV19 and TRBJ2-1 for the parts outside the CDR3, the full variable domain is DGGITQSPKYLFRKEGQNVTLSCEQNLNHDAMYWYRQDPGQGLRLIYYSQIVNDFQKGDIAEGYSVSREKKESFPLTVTSAQKNPTAFYLCASSIRGGTYNEQFFGPGTRLTVL.

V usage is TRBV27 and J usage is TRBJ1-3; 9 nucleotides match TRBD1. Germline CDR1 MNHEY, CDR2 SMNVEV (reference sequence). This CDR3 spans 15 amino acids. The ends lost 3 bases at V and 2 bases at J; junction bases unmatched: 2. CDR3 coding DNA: TGTGCCAGCAGTTTTGGGACAGGGCCTGGAAACACCATATATTTT. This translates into CASSFGTGPGNTIYF.

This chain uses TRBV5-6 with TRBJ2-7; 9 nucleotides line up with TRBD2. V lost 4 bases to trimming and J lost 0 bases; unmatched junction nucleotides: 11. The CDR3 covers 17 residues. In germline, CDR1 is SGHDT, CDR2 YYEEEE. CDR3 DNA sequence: TGTGCCAGCAGCCAAGGACTAGCGCGAACCTTCTCCTACGAGCAGTACTTC. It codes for CASSQGLARTFSYEQYF.

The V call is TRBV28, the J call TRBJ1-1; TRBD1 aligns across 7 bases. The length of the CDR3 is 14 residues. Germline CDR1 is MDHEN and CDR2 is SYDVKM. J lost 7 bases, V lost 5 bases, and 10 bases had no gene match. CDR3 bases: TGTGCCAGCAGTCAGGGGACAGTAACCCATGAAGCTTTCTTT. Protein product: CASSQGTVTHEAFF.

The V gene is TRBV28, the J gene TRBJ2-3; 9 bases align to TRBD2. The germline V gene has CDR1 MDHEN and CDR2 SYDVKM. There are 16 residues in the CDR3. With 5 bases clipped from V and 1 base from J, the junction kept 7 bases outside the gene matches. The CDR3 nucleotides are TGTGCCAGCAGTGGCGTAAGGACTAGCGGCACAGATACGCAGTATTTT. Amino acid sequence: CASSGVRTSGTDTQYF.

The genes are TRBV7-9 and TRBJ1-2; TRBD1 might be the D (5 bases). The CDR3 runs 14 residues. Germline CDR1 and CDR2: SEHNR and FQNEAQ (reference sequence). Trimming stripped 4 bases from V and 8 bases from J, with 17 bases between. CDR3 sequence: CASSSRGLGYGYTF. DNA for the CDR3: TGTGCCAGCAGCTCCCGGGGACTCGGATACGGCTACACCTTC.

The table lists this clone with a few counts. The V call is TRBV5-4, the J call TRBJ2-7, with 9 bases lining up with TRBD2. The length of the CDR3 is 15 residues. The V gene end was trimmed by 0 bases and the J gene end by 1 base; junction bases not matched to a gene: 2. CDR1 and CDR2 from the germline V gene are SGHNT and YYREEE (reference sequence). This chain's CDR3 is CASSLEAGGSYEQYF. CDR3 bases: TGTGCCAGCAGCTTGGAAGCGGGAGGATCCTACGAGCAGTACTTC.

CDR3 in amino acids: CASSRSGYEQYF. DNA for the CDR3: TGTGCCAGCAGTAGGAGCGGGTACGAGCAGTACTTC. The chain employs TRBV28 and TRBJ2-7; weak D call: TRBD2 (6 bases). Looked up from germline, CDR1 is MDHEN and CDR2 is SYDVKM. The CDR3 loop spans 12 amino acids. Trimming took off 5 bases at V and 4 bases at J, with 9 bases between the two ends.

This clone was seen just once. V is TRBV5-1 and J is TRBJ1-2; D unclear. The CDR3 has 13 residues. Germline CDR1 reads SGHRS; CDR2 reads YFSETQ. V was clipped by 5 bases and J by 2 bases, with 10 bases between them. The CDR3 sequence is CASSPTNNYGYTF. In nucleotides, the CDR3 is TGCGCCAGCAGTCCCACAAACAACTATGGCTACACCTTC. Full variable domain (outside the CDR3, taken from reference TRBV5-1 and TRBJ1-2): KAGVTQTPRYLIKTRGQQVTLSCSPISGHRSVSWYQQTPGQGLQFLFEYFSETQRNKGNFPGRFSGRQFSNSRSEMNVSTLELGDSALYLCASSPTNNYGYTFGSGTRLTVV.

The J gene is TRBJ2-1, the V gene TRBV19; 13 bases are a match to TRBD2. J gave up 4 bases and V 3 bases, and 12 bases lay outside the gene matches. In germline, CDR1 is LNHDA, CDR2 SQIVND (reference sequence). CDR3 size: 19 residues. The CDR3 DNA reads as TGTGCCAGTAGTATTAGTTGGACTAGCGGGAGTTCCCCGTACAATGAGCAGTTCTTC. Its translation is CASSISWTSGSSPYNEQFF.

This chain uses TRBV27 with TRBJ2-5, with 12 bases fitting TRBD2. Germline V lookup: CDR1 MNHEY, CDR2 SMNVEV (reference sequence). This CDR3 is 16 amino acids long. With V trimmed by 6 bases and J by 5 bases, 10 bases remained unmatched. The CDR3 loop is CASRRLAGAPLETQYF. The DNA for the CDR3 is TGTGCCAGCAGACGACTAGCGGGAGCCCCCCTGGAGACCCAGTACTTC.

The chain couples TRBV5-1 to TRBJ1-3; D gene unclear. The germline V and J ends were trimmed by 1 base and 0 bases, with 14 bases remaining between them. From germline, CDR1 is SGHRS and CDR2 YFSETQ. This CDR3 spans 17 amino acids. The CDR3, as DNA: TGCGCCAGCAGCTTGTTTTCACGCCAGAACTCTGGAAACACCATATATTTT. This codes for CASSLFSRQNSGNTIYF.

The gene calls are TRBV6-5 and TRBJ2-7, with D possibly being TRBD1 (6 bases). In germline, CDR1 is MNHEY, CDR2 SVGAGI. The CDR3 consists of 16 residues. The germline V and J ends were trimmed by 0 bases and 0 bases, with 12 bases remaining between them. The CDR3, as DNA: TGTGCCAGCAGTTACTCTTGGACAGACAGCTCCTACGAGCAGTACTTC. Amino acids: CASSYSWTDSSYEQYF.

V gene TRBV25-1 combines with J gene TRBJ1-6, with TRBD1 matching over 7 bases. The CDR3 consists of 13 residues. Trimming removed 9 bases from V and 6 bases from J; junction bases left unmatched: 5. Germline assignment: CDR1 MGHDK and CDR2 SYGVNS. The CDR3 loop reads CASGTELNSPLHF. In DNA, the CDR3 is TGTGCCAGTGGGACAGAACTTAATTCACCCCTCCACTTT.

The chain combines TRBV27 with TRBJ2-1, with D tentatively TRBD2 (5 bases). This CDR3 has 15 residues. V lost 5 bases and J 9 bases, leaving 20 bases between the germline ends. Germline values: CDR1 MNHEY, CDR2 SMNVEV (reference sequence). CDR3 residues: CASSLMGSAPSEQFF. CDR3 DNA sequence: TGTGCCAGCAGTCTCATGGGTAGCGCCCCATCTGAGCAGTTCTTC.

For the CDR3, the DNA is TGTGCCAGCAGCGTGGCGGGAACCACAGATACGCAGTATTTT. Residues: CASSVAGTTDTQYF. V is TRBV9 and J is TRBJ2-3; D is perhaps TRBD2 (6 bases). Germline V gives CDR1 SGDLS, CDR2 YYNGEE. Between the trimmed V and J ends, which lost 2 bases and 2 bases, there was a span of 9 bases. This CDR3 is 14 amino acids long.

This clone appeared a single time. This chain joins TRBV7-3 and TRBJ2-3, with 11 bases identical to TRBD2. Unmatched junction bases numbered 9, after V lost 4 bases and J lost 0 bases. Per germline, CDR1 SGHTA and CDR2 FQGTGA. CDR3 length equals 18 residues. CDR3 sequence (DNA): TGTGCCAGCAGCTCCCCTGTAGCGGGGGGGCCTAGCACAGATACGCAGTATTTT. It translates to CASSSPVAGGPSTDTQYF.

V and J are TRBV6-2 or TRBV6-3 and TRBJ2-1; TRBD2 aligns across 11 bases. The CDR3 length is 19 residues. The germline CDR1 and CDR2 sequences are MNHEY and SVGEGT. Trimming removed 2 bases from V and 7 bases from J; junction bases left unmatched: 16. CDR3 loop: CASSYQTGTSGIRRNEQFF. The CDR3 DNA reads TGTGCCAGCAGTTACCAGACCGGGACTAGCGGAATAAGGAGAAATGAGCAGTTCTTC.

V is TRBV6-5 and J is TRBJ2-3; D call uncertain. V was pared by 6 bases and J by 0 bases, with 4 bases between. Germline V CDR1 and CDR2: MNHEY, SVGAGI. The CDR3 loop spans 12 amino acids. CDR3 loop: CASRASTDTQYF. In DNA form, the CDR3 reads TGTGCCAGCAGGGCTAGCACAGATACGCAGTATTTT.

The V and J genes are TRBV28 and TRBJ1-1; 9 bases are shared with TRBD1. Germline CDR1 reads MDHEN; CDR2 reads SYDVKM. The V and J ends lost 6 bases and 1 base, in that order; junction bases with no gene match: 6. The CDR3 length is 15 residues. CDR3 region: CASRTTGGANTEAFF. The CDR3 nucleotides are TGTGCCAGCAGGACTACAGGGGGCGCGAACACTGAAGCTTTCTTT.

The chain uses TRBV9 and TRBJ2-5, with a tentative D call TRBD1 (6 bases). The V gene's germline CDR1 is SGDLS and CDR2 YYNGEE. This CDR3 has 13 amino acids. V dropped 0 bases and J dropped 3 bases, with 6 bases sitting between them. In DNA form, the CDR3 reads TGTGCCAGCAGCGTAGGACAGGAAGAGACCCAGTACTTC. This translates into CASSVGQEETQYF. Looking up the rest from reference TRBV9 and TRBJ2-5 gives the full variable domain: DSGVTQTPKHLITATGQRVTLRCSPRSGDLSVYWYQQSLDQGLQFLIQYYNGEERAKGNILERFSAQQFPDLHSELNLSSLELGDSALYFCASSVGQEETQYFGPGTRLLVL.